The next 11 T cell receptor beta chains were all read from a single sample in a study of blood T cell repertoires in COVID-19. The method was immunoSEQ multiplex PCR; TCRdb's version includes in-frame clones alone and lacks a portion of them. The sample lists roughly 100,000 clones; more than 70% were seen once. The sequenced material came from peripheral blood. These receptors all come from an older woman with acute or convalescent COVID-19.

V gene TRBV3-1 (or the pseudogene TRBV3-2) combines with J gene TRBJ2-3; no firm D call. Germline V lookup: CDR1 LGHDT, CDR2 YNNKEL (reference sequence). This CDR3 is 14 amino acids long. V shed 5 bases and J shed 1 base, with 10 bases lying between them. CDR3 residues: CASSSRFRTDTQYF. CDR3 sequence (DNA): TGTGCCAGCAGCTCCCGGTTCCGCACAGATACGCAGTATTTT.

Only one count was recorded for this clone. The V and J genes are TRBV6-6 and TRBJ1-1; D gene unclear. The CDR3 consists of 12 residues. Germline CDR1 is MNHNY and CDR2 is SVGAGI (reference sequence). Trimming cost V 0 bases and J 7 bases, with 6 bases left between them. As DNA, the CDR3 is TGTGCCAGCAGTTACTCGAGAGATGAAGCTTTCTTT. Its protein product is CASSYSRDEAFF.

The chain has TRBV27 and TRBJ2-3, with a possible D match to TRBD1 (5 bases). Germline loops: CDR1 MNHEY, CDR2 SMNVEV (reference sequence). V dropped 5 bases and J dropped 2 bases, with 17 bases sitting between them. This CDR3 is built from 16 residues. The CDR3 nucleotides are TGTGCCAGCAGTCCTACAAGGGGTCCTGACACAGATACGCAGTATTTT. Translation gives CASSPTRGPDTDTQYF.

The chain employs TRBV5-1 and TRBJ2-1; TRBD1 agrees at 9 bases. Germline V gene data show CDR1 as SGHRS and CDR2 as YFSETQ. The CDR3 runs to 15 residues. V shed 5 bases and J 2 bases; nucleotides not matched to a gene: 5. CDR3 region: CASSRGQGPYNEQFF. Written as DNA, the CDR3 is TGCGCCAGCAGTCGAGGACAGGGGCCCTACAATGAGCAGTTCTTC.

The rearrangement joins TRBV2 to TRBJ1-5; D not resolved. CDR1 is SNHLY and CDR2 is FYNNEI in the germline V gene. V gave up 1 base and J gave up 0 bases, with 7 bases separating them. The CDR3 spans 15 residues. CDR3 sequence: CASSEERYSNQPQHF. CDR3 DNA sequence: TGTGCCAGCAGTGAAGAACGGTATAGCAATCAGCCCCAGCATTTT. Together with reference TRBV2 and TRBJ1-5, the CDR3 gives the full variable domain: EPEVTQTPSHQVTQMGQEVILRCVPISNHLYFYWYRQILGQKVEFLVSFYNNEISEKSEIFDDQFSVERPDGSNFTLKIRSTKLEDSAMYFCASSEERYSNQPQHFGDGTRLSIL.

V and J are TRBV7-3 and TRBJ2-3, with a tentative D call TRBD2 (5 bases). Germline V gives CDR1 SGHTA, CDR2 FQGTGA. The CDR3 is 15 residues long. Trimming left V 0 bases short and J 0 bases short, with 7 bases between. The CDR3 loop reads CASSLTRTSTDTQYF. The CDR3 coding sequence is TGTGCCAGCAGCTTAACTAGGACTAGCACAGATACGCAGTATTTT.

The genes are TRBV3-1 (or the pseudogene TRBV3-2) and TRBJ1-5; D perhaps matches TRBD1 (5 bases). CDR3 length: 13 residues. The V end lost 5 bases, the J end lost 9 bases, and 14 bases lay between the germline ends. Germline V gives CDR1 LGHDT, CDR2 YNNKEL (reference sequence). The CDR3 DNA reads as TGTGCCAGCAGCGGTAAAGGGAGGGGGCCCCAGCATTTT. Its translation: CASSGKGRGPQHF.

The CDR3 nucleotides read TGTGCCAGCAGCCCGTGGGCAGCGAACACTGAAGCTTTCTTT. This translates into CASSPWAANTEAFF. This chain links TRBV5-4 with TRBJ1-1; D is unclear. Germline V gene lookup returns CDR1 SGHNT and CDR2 YYREEE (reference sequence). The CDR3 runs 14 residues. Trimming stripped 4 bases from V and 1 base from J, with 11 bases between.

This clone occurred once. This chain joins TRBV7-9 and TRBJ1-1; D is perhaps TRBD1 (6 bases). Per germline, CDR1 SEHNR and CDR2 FQNEAQ (reference sequence). This CDR3 is 13 amino acids long. Trimming pared 2 bases from V and 5 bases from J, leaving 9 bases between. In DNA, the CDR3 is TGTGCCAGCAGCTTAAAGGGGGAGACTGAAGCTTTCTTT. It is translated as CASSLKGETEAFF. Drawing the rest from reference TRBV7-9 and TRBJ1-1, the complete variable domain is DTGVSQNPRHKITKRGQNVTFRCDPISEHNRLYWYRQTLGQGPEFLTYFQNEAQLEKSRLLSDRFSAERPKGSFSTLEIQRTEQGDSAMYLCASSLKGETEAFFGQGTRLTVV.

This clone was recorded once. The gene calls are TRBV6-5 and TRBJ1-2, with D possibly TRBD1 on 6 matching bases. V lost 6 bases, J lost 8 bases, and 16 bases lay in between. Looked up from germline, CDR1 is MNHEY and CDR2 is SVGAGI. The CDR3 has 13 residues. The CDR3 region has the DNA TGTGCCAGCAGGCGAACTACAGGGTACGGCTACACCTTC. Encoded protein: CASRRTTGYGYTF.

V and J are TRBV9 and TRBJ1-1, with 8 positions matching TRBD1. Germline lookup yields CDR1 SGDLS and CDR2 YYNGEE. This CDR3 is built from 14 residues. Losses at the gene ends were 3 bases for V and 6 bases for J; bases not matched to a gene: 7. The CDR3 loop is CASSARTGFSEAFF. Written as DNA, the CDR3 is TGTGCCAGCAGCGCCAGGACAGGGTTCTCTGAAGCTTTCTTT.